This T cell receptor beta chain was captured in a study of monozygotic twins with inflammatory bowel disease. From germline, CDR1 is SGHTA and CDR2 FQGNSA. This CDR3 is built from 14 residues. TCRdb processed the 5' RACE reads again and assigns one entry to each CDR3 protein, with no DNA. In all, the sample yields more than 350,000 distinct CDR3 sequences. The J gene is TRBJ2-1, the V gene TRBV7-2; TCRdb gives TRBD1 as the D gene, but with no DNA this cannot be confirmed. Specimen: blood. The sequence was collected from a human donor with ulcerative colitis or Crohn's disease, or a healthy co-twin of an affected twin (not recorded which). CDR3 residues: CASSLMGPNNEQFF.